Listed here are 3 T cell receptor beta chains from one sample, sequenced in a study of vaccination and CD4 T cells after COVID-19. Researchers used the Oncomine TCR Beta short-read assay to sequence DNA from cultured CD4+ T cells. TCRdb itself ran the PCR reads through MiXCR, one entry per CDR3 protein. The sample holds some 15,000 distinct CDR3 sequences; over 30% are singletons and the top ten take 15% to 20%. Treatment noted: approximately 10-day PBMC culture with coronavirus spike peptide pools or control peptides (ViraFEST assay). These receptors' targets are unknown. Sequencing used cultured CD4+ T cells from blood. These TCRs come from a human donor with COVID-19.

Comments on this clonotype: One end of the junction is discordant with germline, which a read error may explain. Here the CDR3 DNA reads TGTGTCTGGAGTGTACAAGGGGTCCATGAAGCTTTCTTT. Translation: CVWSVQGVHEAFF. V usage is TRBV30 and J usage is TRBJ1-1; D may be TRBD1 (5 bases). Germline CDR1 and CDR2: GTSNPN and SVGIG (reference sequence). The CDR3 length is 13 residues.

This rearrangement joins TRBV20-1 to TRBJ2-3; tentative D call: TRBD2 (6 bases). In germline, CDR1 is DFQATT, CDR2 SNEGSKA (reference sequence). The CDR3 sequence is 15 residues long. V lost 3 bases and J 3 bases, leaving 16 bases between the germline ends. The CDR3 coding sequence is TGCAGTGCTAGGGGGGATATAGGGAGGACAGATACGCAGTATTTT. Protein product: CSARGDIGRTDTQYF.

This clonotype was counted a few times. The V call is TRBV30, the J call TRBJ1-5, with 7 bases that match TRBD1. The CDR3 spans 13 residues. Germline lookup yields CDR1 GTSNPN and CDR2 SVGIG (reference sequence). V was pared by 4 bases and J by 4 bases, with 4 bases of the junction left unmatched. The CDR3 DNA follows: TGTGCCTGGAAACAGGGGTTGAATCAGCCCCAGCATTTT. Translating it yields CAWKQGLNQPQHF.